This T cell receptor beta chain was retrieved from a study of blood T cell repertoires in COVID-19. The V gene end was trimmed by 3 bases and the J gene end by 4 bases; junction bases not matched to a gene: 5. This CDR3 has 15 amino acids. CDR1 is SEHNR, CDR2 FQNEAQ, per germline (reference sequence). Sequenced by immunoSEQ multiplex PCR; TCRdb stores in-frame clones only, minus some. The table has about 480,000 clones, 70% to 90% seen once. The TCR comes from a woman aged 40 to 49 who had recovered from COVID-19. This sequence joins TRBV7-9 and TRBJ1-4; TRBD1 agrees at 7 bases. Sample: PBMCs or T cells enriched from blood (not recorded which). In DNA form, the CDR3 reads TGTGCCAGCAGCTTTTTCGGGACAGTTAATGAAAAACTGTTTTTT. Translating gives CASSFFGTVNEKLFF.